This T cell receptor (beta chain) was identified in a study of cytomegalovirus exposure and HLA in healthy donors. It was with 60 Vbeta and 13 Jbeta primers that the PCR ran. TCRdb's table, derived via immunoSEQ multiplex PCR, lists solely in-frame clones and lacks some. Its table records under 130,000 clones. Deletions cut 0 bases from V and 0 bases from J, with 4 bases between. The CDR3 runs to 14 residues. Germline CDR1 MNHEY, CDR2 SVGAGI. Of note for this clone: What it binds is unknown.

Overall study findings and caveats: Exclusion as indistinguishable affected some V segments, including TRBV6-2 and TRBV6-3.

The source material was PBMCs. The chain couples TRBV6-5 to TRBJ2-3; D is unclear. The clonotype originates from a middle-aged man in good health and CMV-seronegative. The CDR3 DNA reads as TGTGCCAGCAGTTACTCCGAGAGCACAGATACGCAGTATTTT. It is translated as CASSYSESTDTQYF.